This record concerns one TCR beta chain sequence. Its specificity is not known. The V gene lost 0 bases and the J gene lost 7 bases, with 9 bases spanning the gap. The CDR3 consists of 14 residues. The germline gives CDR1 SGHDN, CDR2 FVKESK. PCR primers comprised 60 Vbeta and 13 Jbeta primers. Repertoires were generated with immunoSEQ multiplex PCR, while TCRdb's copy carries only in-frame clones and drops some. The table has roughly 100,000 clones, 74% seen once. Healthy bone marrow donors formed the donor group. This record belongs to a study of cytomegalovirus exposure and HLA in healthy donors. Study-level findings and limits: In a later analysis, HLA-associated TCR beta chains were more clonally expanded than equally common others. The study listed some 160 cytomegalovirus-associated TCR beta chains.

The chain links TRBV14 to TRBJ1-4; D is unresolved. The clonotype was recovered from a man in his fifties or sixties in good health and CMV-seropositive. Sequencing was carried out using PBMCs. CDR3: CASSQENTSEKLFF. CDR3 nucleotide sequence: TGTGCCAGCAGCCAAGAAAATACCAGTGAAAAACTGTTTTTT.